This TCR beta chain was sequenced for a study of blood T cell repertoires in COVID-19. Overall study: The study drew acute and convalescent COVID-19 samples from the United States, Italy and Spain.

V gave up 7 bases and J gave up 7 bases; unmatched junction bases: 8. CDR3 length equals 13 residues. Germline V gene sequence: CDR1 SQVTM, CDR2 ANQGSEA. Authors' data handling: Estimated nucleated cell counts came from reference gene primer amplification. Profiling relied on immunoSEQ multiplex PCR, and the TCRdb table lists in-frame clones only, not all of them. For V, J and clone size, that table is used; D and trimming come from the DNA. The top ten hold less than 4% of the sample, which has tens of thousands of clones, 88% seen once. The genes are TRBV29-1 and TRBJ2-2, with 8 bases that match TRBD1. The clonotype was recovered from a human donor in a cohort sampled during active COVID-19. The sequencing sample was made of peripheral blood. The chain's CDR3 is CSAADRAVGELFF. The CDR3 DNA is TGCAGCGCAGCGGACAGGGCGGTCGGGGAGCTGTTTTTT.